This T cell receptor (beta chain) was documented in a study of cytotoxic CD8 clonotypes in ibrutinib-treated CLL. General study points: Clonality rose at ibrutinib response, held steady in sustained remission, and fell toward baseline at progression. There were few public clonotypes, and on treatment they contracted or stayed stable.

Sequencing used immunoSEQ multiplex PCR; TCRdb keeps in-frame clones, though not all of them. The sample records around 300,000 clones, around four fifths being singletons. Note on this clone: Its specificity is unknown.

V shed 4 bases and J 3 bases; nucleotides not matched to a gene: 10. The CDR3 consists of 16 residues. Germline-derived CDR1 and CDR2 are SGHVS and FQNEAQ. Material: PBMCs, obtained before ibrutinib treatment. The genes are TRBV7-8 and TRBJ2-7; 9 bases align to TRBD2. This receptor was taken from a human donor with chronic lymphocytic leukemia. The CDR3 coding sequence is TGTGCCAGCAGCTCCCTATTAGCGGGAGTAGGCTACGAGCAGTACTTC. Translating it yields CASSSLLAGVGYEQYF.